The sequence of this T cell receptor beta chain was determined in a study of CD8 T cells in Susac syndrome. This clonotype was seen only once. The CDR3 totals 14 residues. Germline lookup yields CDR1 SGHRS and CDR2 YFSETQ. V lost 0 bases, J lost 2 bases, and 7 bases lay in between. The RNA, roughly 0.5 to 1 ug, was put through reverse transcription using random hexamers. In TCRdb, the immunoSEQ multiplex PCR reads were re-called with MiXCR into one record per CDR3 protein. The table lists nearly 200,000 distinct CDR3 sequences, 90% to 95% of them singletons. The sequenced sample consisted of CD4+ T cells from PBMCs. The TCR comes from a human donor with multiple sclerosis. The chain has TRBV5-1 and TRBJ2-3, with D unresolved. The CDR3 is CASSLVGLTDTQYF. Here the CDR3 DNA reads TGCGCCAGCAGCTTGGTAGGGCTCACAGATACGCAGTATTTT.